This T cell receptor beta chain was identified in a study of T cells in localized non-small cell lung cancer. Using immunoSEQ multiplex PCR, the repertoire was profiled, and TCRdb retains in-frame clones only, with some absent. Of tens of thousands of clones in the sample, roughly 84% were seen once. Points on this clone: Its antigen is undetermined.

V lost 5 bases to trimming and J lost 4 bases, with 15 bases between them. CDR1 and CDR2 (germline): SGHVS, FNYEAQ. The CDR3 extends over 16 amino acids. Study-wide findings and caveats: The highest T cell clonality was in uninvolved adjacent lung, above tumor.

V and J are TRBV7-6 and TRBJ2-6; TRBD1 or TRBD2 may be the D gene (7 bases each). This TCR came from a female donor older than 55 with stage I lung adenocarcinoma. The source was peripheral blood, collected before any cancer treatment. The CDR3 spells CASSRDREGGANVLTF. The CDR3, as DNA: TGTGCCAGCAGCCGTGACAGGGAGGGAGGGGCCAACGTCCTGACTTTC.